This T cell receptor beta chain was obtained from a study of T cells after yellow fever vaccination. Study details: Any fraction with a low cell number was prepared using SMART-Seq v4 Ultra Low Input.

The CDR3 extends over 17 amino acids. CDR1 and CDR2 from the germline V gene are MNHEY and SMNVEV (reference sequence). The ends were cut back, 5 bases at V and 5 bases at J, with 24 bases in the middle. The TCR cDNA carried a universal primer site and UMIs from 5'RACE template switching. TCRdb processed the 5' RACE reads anew with MiXCR; each CDR3 protein has one entry. This table has over 150,000 distinct CDR3 sequences, about 6% appearing once. Study-level points and caveats: Though weaker, the secondary response peaked faster, on day 5 versus 15. Subsequent to the booster, the majority of primary-vaccination clones reappeared (96% CD4, approximately 90% CD8).

The table lists this clonotype with many counts. Its target is unknown. Here the sequenced sample was CD4+ T cells sorted from PBMCs, taken on the day of the first yellow fever vaccination. The chain combines TRBV27 with TRBJ1-2, with D possibly being TRBD1 (6 bases). This TCR came from a young man who received the YFV17D yellow fever vaccine. The CDR3 spells CASSVSAADSRLYGYTF. CDR3 in DNA: TGTGCCAGCAGTGTTTCAGCAGCGGACAGCCGCTTGTATGGCTACACCTTC.